This TCR beta chain was retrieved from a study of shared clonotypes between healthy human individuals. Turning to the study itself: For every donor, three CD4 naive, three CD4 memory, two CD8 naive and one CD8 memory plates were used.

The deep-level immunoSEQ assay was used. The table came from immunoSEQ multiplex PCR; TCRdb's copy has only in-frame clones and leaves some out. The sample has roughly 220,000 clones, over 50% seen once; the top ten hold 11%. Division of CD4+ cells produced a CD45RA+ naive subset and a CD45RA-negative memory subset. V shed 7 bases and J 8 bases; nucleotides not matched to a gene: 8. The CDR3 runs 13 residues. CDR1 is SGHRS, CDR2 YFSETQ, per germline. The TCR originated in a man aged 25-45 years in good health. V is TRBV5-1 and J is TRBJ1-4; 7 nucleotides match TRBD1. The sample consisted of memory CD4+ T cells sorted from blood. Noted subset: CD45RA-negative fraction. The CDR3 reads CASSRQGREKLFF. In DNA, the CDR3 is TGCGCCAGCTCACGACAGGGTCGCGAAAAACTGTTTTTT.